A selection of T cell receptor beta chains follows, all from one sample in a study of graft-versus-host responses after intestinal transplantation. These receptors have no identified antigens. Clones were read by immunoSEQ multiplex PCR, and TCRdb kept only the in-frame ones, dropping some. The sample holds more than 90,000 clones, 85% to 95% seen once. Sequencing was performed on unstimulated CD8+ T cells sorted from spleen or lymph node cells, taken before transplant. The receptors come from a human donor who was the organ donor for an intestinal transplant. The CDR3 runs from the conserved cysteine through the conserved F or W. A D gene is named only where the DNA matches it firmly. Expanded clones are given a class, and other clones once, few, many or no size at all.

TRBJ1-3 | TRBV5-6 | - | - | CASGSTFLGNTIYF | TGTGCCAGCGGATCGACTTTCCTCGGAAACACCATATATTTT
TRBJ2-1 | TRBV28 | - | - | CASSPLGGIHNEQFF | TGTGCCAGCAGTCCTCTTGGGGGAATCCACAATGAGCAGTTCTTC
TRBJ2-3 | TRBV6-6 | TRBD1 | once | CASSHDTGGTTDTQYF | TGTGCCAGCAGCCACGATACAGGGGGCACCACAGATACGCAGTATTTT
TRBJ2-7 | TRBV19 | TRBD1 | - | CASSIGLGGSEQYF | TGTGCCAGTAGTATAGGGTTAGGGGGCTCCGAGCAGTACTTC
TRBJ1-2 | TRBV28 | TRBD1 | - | CASSYRGSYGYTF | TGTGCCAGCAGTTACAGGGGCTCCTATGGCTACACCTTC
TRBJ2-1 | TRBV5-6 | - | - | CASSLGGSSYNEQFF | TGTGCCAGCAGCTTGGGAGGTAGCTCCTACAATGAGCAGTTCTTC
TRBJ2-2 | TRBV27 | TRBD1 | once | CASGGDRVAAGELFF | TGTGCCAGCGGAGGGGACAGGGTAGCGGCCGGGGAGCTGTTTTTT
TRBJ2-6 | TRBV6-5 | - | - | CASSYGVSGANVLTF | TGTGCCAGCAGTTACGGGGTATCCGGGGCCAACGTCCTGACTTTC
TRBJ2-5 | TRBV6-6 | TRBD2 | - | CASTPTSGPQETQYF | TGTGCCAGCACCCCGACTAGCGGACCCCAAGAGACCCAGTACTTC
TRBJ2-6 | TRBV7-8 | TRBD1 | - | CASSIWTGNSGANVLTF | TGTGCCAGCAGCATATGGACAGGCAACTCTGGGGCCAACGTCCTGACTTTC
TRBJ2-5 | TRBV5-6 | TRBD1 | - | CASSVTGLLGTQYF | TGTGCCAGCAGCGTGACAGGGTTGCTAGGGACCCAGTACTTC
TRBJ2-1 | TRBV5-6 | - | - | CASSLRDNEQFF | TGTGCCAGCAGCTTGCGGGACAATGAGCAGTTCTTC
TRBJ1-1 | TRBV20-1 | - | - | CRTQGSTEAFF | TGCAGGACCCAGGGTAGCACTGAAGCTTTCTTT
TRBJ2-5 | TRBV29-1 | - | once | CSVDPVHPAGETQYF | TGCAGCGTTGACCCTGTGCACCCCGCAGGGGAGACCCAGTACTTC
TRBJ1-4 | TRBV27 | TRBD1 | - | CASSLDRGLEKLFF | TGTGCCAGCAGTTTGGACAGGGGGCTTGAAAAACTGTTTTTT
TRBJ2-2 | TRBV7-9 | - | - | CASSLVQRDGELFF | TGTGCCAGCAGCTTAGTACAAAGGGACGGGGAGCTGTTTTTT
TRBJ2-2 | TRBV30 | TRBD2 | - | CAWRGLADTGELFF | TGTGCCTGGAGGGGACTAGCGGACACCGGGGAGCTGTTTTTT
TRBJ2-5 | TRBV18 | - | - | CASSPRLAQETQYF | TGTGCCAGCTCACCAAGACTGGCTCAAGAGACCCAGTACTTC
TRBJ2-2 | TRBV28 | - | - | CASGVLTPDEAGELFF | TGTGCCAGCGGGGTCCTGACCCCCGATGAGGCCGGGGAGCTGTTTTTT
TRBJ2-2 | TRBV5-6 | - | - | CASSLGVGELFF | TGTGCCAGCAGCTTGGGAGTTGGGGAGCTGTTTTTT
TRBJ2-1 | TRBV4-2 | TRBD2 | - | CASSQGGGPYNEQFF | TGTGCCAGCAGCCAAGGGGGGGGACCCTACAATGAGCAGTTCTTC
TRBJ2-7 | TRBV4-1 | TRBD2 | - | CASSQPGLAGEQYF | TGCGCCAGCAGCCAACCCGGACTAGCGGGAGAGCAGTACTTC
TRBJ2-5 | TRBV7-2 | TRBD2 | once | CASSHLEREVGQETQYF | TGTGCCAGCAGCCACCTAGAGCGGGAGGTGGGCCAAGAGACCCAGTACTTC
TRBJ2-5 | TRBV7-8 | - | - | CASSPHETQYF | TGTGCCAGCAGCCCCCACGAGACCCAGTACTTC
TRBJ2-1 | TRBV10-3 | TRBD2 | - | CAIRGGSLYNEQFF | TGTGCCATCAGGGGCGGGAGTTTGTACAATGAGCAGTTCTTC
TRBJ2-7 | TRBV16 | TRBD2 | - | CASSQFQGGSNEQYF | TGTGCCAGCAGCCAATTTCAGGGAGGGAGTAACGAGCAGTACTTC
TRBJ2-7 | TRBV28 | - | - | CASRSGDGVSYEQYF | TGTGCCAGCAGGTCGGGTGACGGTGTCTCCTACGAGCAGTACTTC
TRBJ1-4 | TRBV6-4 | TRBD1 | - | CASETKPPGTGDEKLFF | TGTGCCAGCGAAACAAAACCACCCGGGACAGGGGATGAAAAACTGTTTTTT
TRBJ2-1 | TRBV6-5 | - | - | CASSYMSYNEQFF | TGTGCCAGCAGTTACATGTCTTACAATGAGCAGTTCTTC
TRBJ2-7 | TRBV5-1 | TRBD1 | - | CASRERTGRQQYF | TGCGCCAGCAGAGAAAGGACAGGGCGGCAGCAGTACTTC
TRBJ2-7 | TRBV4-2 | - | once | CASSQGLGFYEQYF | TGTGCCAGCAGCCAAGGACTAGGGTTTTACGAGCAGTACTTC
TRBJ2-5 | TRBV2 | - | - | CASSETGFFAEQETQYF | TGTGCCAGCAGTGAAACCGGCTTCTTCGCCGAACAAGAGACCCAGTACTTC
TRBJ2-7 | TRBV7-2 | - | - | CASSLAGQGIYEQYF | TGTGCCAGCAGCTTAGCGGGGCAGGGGATCTACGAGCAGTACTTC
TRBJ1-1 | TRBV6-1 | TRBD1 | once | CATRQGTEAFF | TGTGCCACACGACAGGGCACTGAAGCTTTCTTT
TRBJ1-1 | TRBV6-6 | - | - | CASRDYTEAFF | TGTGCCAGCAGAGACTACACTGAAGCTTTCTTT
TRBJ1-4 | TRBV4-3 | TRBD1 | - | CASSHSLYHRGLEKLFF | TGCGCCAGCAGCCATTCCCTCTACCACAGGGGGCTAGAAAAACTGTTTTTT
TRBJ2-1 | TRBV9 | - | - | CASSLGQGTSYEQFF | TGTGCCAGCAGCCTAGGACAGGGGACTAGTTATGAGCAGTTCTTC
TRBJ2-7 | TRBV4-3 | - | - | CASSWTGSYEQYF | TGCGCCAGCAGCTGGACTGGATCATACGAGCAGTACTTC
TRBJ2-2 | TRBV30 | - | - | CAWSEGLPSRANTGELFF | TGTGCCTGGAGTGAGGGACTTCCCTCCCGCGCGAACACCGGGGAGCTGTTTTTT
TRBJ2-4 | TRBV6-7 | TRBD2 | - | CASSHGEGKNIQYF | TGTGCCAGCAGTCACGGGGAGGGCAAAAACATTCAGTACTTC
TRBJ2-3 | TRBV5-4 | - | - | CASSLSITTDTQYF | TGTGCCAGCAGCTTGTCCATTACCACAGATACGCAGTATTTT
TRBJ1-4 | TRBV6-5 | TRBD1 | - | CASSYETGNNEKLFF | TGTGCCAGCAGTTACGAGACAGGGAATAATGAAAAACTGTTTTTT
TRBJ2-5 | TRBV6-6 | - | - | CASSERTQETQYF | TGTGCCAGCAGTGAGCGGACTCAAGAGACCCAGTACTTC
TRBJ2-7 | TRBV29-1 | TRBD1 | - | CSVERWGTGGYEQYF | TGCAGCGTTGAAAGATGGGGGACAGGGGGCTACGAGCAGTACTTC
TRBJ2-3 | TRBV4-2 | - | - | CASSQDKMADTQYF | TGTGCCAGCAGCCAAGATAAGATGGCGGATACGCAGTATTTT
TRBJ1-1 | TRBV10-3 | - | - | CAISQQGNTEAFF | TGTGCCATCAGTCAACAGGGGAACACTGAAGCTTTCTTT